This T cell receptor (beta chain) stems from a study of blood T cell repertoires in COVID-19. Across the whole study: Collection of acute and convalescent COVID-19 samples took place in the United States, Italy and Spain. In each case, the material was cDNA or gDNA derived from T cells, B-cell-depleted T cells, or PBMCs.

The V end was cut by 1 base, the J end by 1 base, with 17 bases between. Germline CDR1 is SNHLY and CDR2 is FYNNEI. There are 18 residues in the CDR3. As handled by the study authors: Cell counts per sample came from amplifying reference gene primers. Here immunoSEQ multiplex PCR was the method, and the copy in TCRdb shows in-frame clones only, minus some. That table is the source of V, J and clone size, and D and trimming were worked out from the DNA. Seen here are 95,000 to 110,000 clones, roughly 89% observed once, and the top ten hold 15% to 20%. The sample comprised peripheral blood. The chain uses TRBV2 and TRBJ1-3; a weak D match, TRBD1 (5 bases). The TCR was taken from a woman aged 80 or over in a cohort sampled during active COVID-19. CDR3 coding DNA: TGTGCCAGCAGTGAAGATCGGACACCGCTTATTTCTGGAAACACCATATATTTT. Protein: CASSEDRTPLISGNTIYF.